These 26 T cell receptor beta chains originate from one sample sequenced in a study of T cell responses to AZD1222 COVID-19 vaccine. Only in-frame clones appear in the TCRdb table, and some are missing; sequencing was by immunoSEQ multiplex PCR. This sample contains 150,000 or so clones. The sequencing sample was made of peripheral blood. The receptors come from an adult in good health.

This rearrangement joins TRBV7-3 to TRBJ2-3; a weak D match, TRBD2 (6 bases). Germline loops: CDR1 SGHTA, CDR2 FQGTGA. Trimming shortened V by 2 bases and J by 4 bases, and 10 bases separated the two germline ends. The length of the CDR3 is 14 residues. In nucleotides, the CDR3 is TGTGCCAGCAGCTTAGGGACTGTACCAGATACGCAGTATTTT. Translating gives CASSLGTVPDTQYF.

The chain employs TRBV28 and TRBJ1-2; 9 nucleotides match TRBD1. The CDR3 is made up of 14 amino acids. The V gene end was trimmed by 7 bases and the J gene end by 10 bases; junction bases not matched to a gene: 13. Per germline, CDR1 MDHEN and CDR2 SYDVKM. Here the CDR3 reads CASTNWGQGAIYTF. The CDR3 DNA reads TGTGCCAGCACCAATTGGGGACAGGGAGCGATCTACACCTTC.

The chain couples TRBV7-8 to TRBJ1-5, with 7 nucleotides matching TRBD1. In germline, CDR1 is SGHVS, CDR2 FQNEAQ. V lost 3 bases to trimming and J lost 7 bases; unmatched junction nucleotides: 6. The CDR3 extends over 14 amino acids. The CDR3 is CASSLEGAGQPQHF. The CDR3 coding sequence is TGTGCCAGCAGCTTGGAGGGGGCCGGGCAGCCCCAGCATTTT.

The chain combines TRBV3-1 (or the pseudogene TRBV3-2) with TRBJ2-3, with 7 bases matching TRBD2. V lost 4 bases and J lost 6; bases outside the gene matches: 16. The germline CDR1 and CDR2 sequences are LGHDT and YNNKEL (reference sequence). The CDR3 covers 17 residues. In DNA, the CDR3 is TGTGCCAGCAGCCCCAGTCCGGGACTACCCACGGGTGATACGCAGTATTTT. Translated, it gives CASSPSPGLPTGDTQYF.

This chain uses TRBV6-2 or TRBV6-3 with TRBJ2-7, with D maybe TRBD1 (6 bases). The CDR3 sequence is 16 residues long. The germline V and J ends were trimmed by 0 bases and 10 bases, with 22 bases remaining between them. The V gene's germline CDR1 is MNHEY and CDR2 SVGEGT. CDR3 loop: CASSYSPLAGALVQYF. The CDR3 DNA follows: TGTGCCAGCAGTTACTCCCCGCTGGCAGGGGCCCTTGTTCAGTACTTC.

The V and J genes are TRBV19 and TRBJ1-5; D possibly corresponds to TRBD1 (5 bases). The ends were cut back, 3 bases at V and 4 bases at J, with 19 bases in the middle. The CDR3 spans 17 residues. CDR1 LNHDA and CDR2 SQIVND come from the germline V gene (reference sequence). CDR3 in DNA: TGTGCCAGTAGTATGGCCCGAGGGGTTGGTAGGAATCAGCCCCAGCATTTT. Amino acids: CASSMARGVGRNQPQHF.

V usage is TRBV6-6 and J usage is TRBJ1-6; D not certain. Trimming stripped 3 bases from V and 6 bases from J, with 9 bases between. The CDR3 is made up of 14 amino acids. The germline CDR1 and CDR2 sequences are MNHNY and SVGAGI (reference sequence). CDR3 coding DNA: TGTGCCAGCAGTTATGGCCCCCTTAATTCACCCCTCCACTTT. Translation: CASSYGPLNSPLHF.

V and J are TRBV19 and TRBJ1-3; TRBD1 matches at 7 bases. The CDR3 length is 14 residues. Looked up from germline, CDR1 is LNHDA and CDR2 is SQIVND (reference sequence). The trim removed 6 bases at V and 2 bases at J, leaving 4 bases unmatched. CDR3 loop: CASRLQGTGNTIYF. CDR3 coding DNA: TGTGCCAGTAGACTACAGGGGACTGGAAACACCATATATTTT.

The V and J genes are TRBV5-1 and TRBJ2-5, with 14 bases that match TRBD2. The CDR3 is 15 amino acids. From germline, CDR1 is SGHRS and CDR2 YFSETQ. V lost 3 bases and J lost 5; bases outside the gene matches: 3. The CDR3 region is CASSSRTSGGETQYF. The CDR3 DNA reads TGCGCCAGCAGCTCCCGGACTAGCGGGGGGGAGACCCAGTACTTC.

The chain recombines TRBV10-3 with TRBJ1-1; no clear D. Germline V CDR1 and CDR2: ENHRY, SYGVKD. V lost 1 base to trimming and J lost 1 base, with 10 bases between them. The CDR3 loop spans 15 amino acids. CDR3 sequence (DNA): TGTGCCATCAGTGAGTACGTACCTGGGAACACTGAAGCTTTCTTT. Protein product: CAISEYVPGNTEAFF.

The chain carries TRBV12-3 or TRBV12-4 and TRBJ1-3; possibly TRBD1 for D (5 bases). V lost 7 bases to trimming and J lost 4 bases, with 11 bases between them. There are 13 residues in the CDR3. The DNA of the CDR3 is TGTGCCAGCACCCAAGACAGAGGAAACACCATATATTTT. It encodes CASTQDRGNTIYF.

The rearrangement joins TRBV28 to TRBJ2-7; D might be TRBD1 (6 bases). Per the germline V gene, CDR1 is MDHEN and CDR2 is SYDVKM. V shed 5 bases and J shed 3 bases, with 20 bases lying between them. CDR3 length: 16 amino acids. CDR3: CASSPKDRRFLYEQYF. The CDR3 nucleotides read TGTGCCAGCAGTCCAAAAGACAGGAGATTCCTCTACGAGCAGTACTTC.

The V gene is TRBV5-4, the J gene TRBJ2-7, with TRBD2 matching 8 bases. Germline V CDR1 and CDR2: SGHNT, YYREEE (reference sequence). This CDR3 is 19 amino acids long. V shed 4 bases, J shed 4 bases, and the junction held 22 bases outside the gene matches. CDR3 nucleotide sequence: TGTGCCAGCAGCCTGGACACCCCTCAGATGGGCGGGGGGACTTACGAGCAGTACTTC. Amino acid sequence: CASSLDTPQMGGGTYEQYF.

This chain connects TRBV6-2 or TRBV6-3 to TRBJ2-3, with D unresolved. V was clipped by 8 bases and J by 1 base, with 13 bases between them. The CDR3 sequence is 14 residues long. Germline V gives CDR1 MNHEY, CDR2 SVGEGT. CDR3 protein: CASGSGSGTDTQYF. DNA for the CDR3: TGTGCCAGCGGTTCGGGTTCGGGCACAGATACGCAGTATTTT.

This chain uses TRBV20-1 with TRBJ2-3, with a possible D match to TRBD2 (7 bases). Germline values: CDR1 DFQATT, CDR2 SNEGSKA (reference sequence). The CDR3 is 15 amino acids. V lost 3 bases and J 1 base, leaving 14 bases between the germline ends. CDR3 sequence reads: CSASTVGGRTDTQYF. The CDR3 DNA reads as TGCAGTGCTAGTACGGTCGGGGGGCGCACAGATACGCAGTATTTT.

DNA of the CDR3: TGTGCCACCAGCAGAGATGGGAGTAGGGGAAATAGCAATCAGCCCCAGCATTTT. Its protein product is CATSRDGSRGNSNQPQHF. The V call is TRBV15, the J call TRBJ1-5; D might be TRBD1 (5 bases). Trimming removed 0 bases from V and 0 bases from J, with 15 bases in between. The CDR3 totals 18 residues. Germline lookup yields CDR1 LNHNV and CDR2 YYDKDF (reference sequence). The variable domain in full, with the rest retrieved from reference TRBV15 and TRBJ1-5, is DAMVIQNPRYQVTQFGKPVTLSCSQTLNHNVMYWYQQKSSQAPKLLFHYYDKDFNNEADTPDNFQSRRPNTSFCFLDIRSPGLGDTAMYLCATSRDGSRGNSNQPQHFGDGTRLSIL.

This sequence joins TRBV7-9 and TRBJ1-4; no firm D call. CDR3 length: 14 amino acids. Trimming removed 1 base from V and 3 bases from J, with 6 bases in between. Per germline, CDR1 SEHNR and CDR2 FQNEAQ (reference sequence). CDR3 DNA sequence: TGTGCCAGCAGCTTAGGGCAGGCTAATGAAAAACTGTTTTTT. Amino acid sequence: CASSLGQANEKLFF.

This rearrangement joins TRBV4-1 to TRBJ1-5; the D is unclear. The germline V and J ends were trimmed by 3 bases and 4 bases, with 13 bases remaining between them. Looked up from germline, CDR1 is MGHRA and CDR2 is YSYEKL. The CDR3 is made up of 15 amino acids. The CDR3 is CASSHLPGPNQPQHF. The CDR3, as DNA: TGCGCCAGCAGCCATTTGCCCGGGCCGAATCAGCCCCAGCATTTT.

This CDR3 reads CASSGPLSGAYSYEQYF. The CDR3 DNA sequence: TGTGCCAGCAGCGGGCCCCTTAGCGGGGCTTATTCCTACGAGCAGTACTTC. The V and J genes are TRBV7-9 and TRBJ2-7; 8 bases fit TRBD2. Germline assignment: CDR1 SEHNR and CDR2 FQNEAQ (reference sequence). The ends lost 5 bases at V and 1 base at J; junction bases unmatched: 13. The CDR3 totals 17 residues. The variable domain in full, with the rest retrieved from reference TRBV7-9 and TRBJ2-7, is DTGVSQNPRHKITKRGQNVTFRCDPISEHNRLYWYRQTLGQGPEFLTYFQNEAQLEKSRLLSDRFSAERPKGSFSTLEIQRTEQGDSAMYLCASSGPLSGAYSYEQYFGPGTRLTVT.

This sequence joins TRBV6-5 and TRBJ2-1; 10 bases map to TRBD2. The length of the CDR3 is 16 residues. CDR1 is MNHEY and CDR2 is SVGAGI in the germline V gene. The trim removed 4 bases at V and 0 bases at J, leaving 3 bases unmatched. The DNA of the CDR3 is TGTGCCAGCAGTTGGGTAGCGGGGGGCTCCTACAATGAGCAGTTCTTC. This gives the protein CASSWVAGGSYNEQFF.

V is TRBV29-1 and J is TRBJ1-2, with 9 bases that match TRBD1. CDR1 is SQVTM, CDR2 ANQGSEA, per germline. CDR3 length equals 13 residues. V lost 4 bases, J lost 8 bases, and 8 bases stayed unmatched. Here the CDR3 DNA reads TGCAGCGTTGGACGGGGACAGGGCTTGGGCTACACCTTC. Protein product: CSVGRGQGLGYTF.

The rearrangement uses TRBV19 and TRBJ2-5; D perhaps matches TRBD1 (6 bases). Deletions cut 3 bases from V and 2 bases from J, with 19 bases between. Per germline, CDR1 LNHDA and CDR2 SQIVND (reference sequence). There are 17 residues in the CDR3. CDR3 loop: CASSIGPEWGQQETQYF. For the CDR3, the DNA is TGTGCCAGTAGTATTGGCCCCGAGTGGGGACAACAAGAGACCCAGTACTTC. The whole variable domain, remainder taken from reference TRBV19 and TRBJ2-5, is DGGITQSPKYLFRKEGQNVTLSCEQNLNHDAMYWYRQDPGQGLRLIYYSQIVNDFQKGDIAEGYSVSREKKESFPLTVTSAQKNPTAFYLCASSIGPEWGQQETQYFGPGTRLLVL.

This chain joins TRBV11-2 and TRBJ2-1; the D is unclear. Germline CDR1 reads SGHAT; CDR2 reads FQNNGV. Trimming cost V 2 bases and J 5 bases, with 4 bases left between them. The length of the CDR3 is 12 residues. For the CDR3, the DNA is TGTGCCAGCAGCTTACTTAACAATGAGCAGTTCTTC. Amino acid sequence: CASSLLNNEQFF.

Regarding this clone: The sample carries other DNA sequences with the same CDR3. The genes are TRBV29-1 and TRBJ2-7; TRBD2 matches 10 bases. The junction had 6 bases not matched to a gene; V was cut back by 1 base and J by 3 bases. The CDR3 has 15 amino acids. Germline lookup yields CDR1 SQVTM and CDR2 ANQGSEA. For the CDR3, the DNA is TGCAGCGTTGAAGGGGGAACTAGCGGGGACTACGAGCAGTACTTC. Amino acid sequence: CSVEGGTSGDYEQYF.

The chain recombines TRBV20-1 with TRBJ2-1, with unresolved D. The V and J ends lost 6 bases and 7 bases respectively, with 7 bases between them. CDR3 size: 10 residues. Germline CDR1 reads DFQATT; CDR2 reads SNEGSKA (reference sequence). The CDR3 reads CSAPENEQFF. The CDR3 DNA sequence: TGCAGTGCCCCCGAGAATGAGCAGTTCTTC.

CDR3 coding DNA: TGTGCCACTGGGACAGGGCTAACTTCGGGCGGAAACACCATATATTTT. This sequence encodes CATGTGLTSGGNTIYF. The V and J genes are TRBV24-1 and TRBJ1-3; 9 nucleotides align to TRBD1. V gave up 10 bases and J gave up 4 bases; unmatched junction bases: 13. This CDR3 is 16 amino acids long. Per germline, CDR1 KGHDR and CDR2 SFDVKD.